The following is a T cell receptor beta chain sequence with its context. The CDR3 runs 18 residues. The V end was cut by 1 base, the J end by 2 bases, with 18 bases between. Looked up from germline, CDR1 is SGHDN and CDR2 is FVKESK. This sample was included in a study of cytotoxic CD8 clonotypes in ibrutinib-treated CLL. Study-wide context: Recorded responses included around 25 partial and 2 complete; following median 68 months, roughly 15 stayed remitted and roughly twelve progressed.

The planned depth of sequencing spanned 1 in 200,000 to 1 in 1 million T cells. The assay was immunoSEQ multiplex PCR, and TCRdb's table has in-frame clones only and misses some. Of 190,000 or so clones listed, over 55% are singletons. This chain joins TRBV14 and TRBJ2-1; tentatively, D is TRBD1 or TRBD2 (5 bases each). The TCR comes from a human donor with chronic lymphocytic leukemia. The specimen comprised PBMCs, sampled after 24 months of ibrutinib treatment. The DNA of the CDR3 is TGTGCCAGCAGCCAAGTTCCTCATTGGGACCACCCCTACAATGAGCAGTTCTTC. Its translation is CASSQVPHWDHPYNEQFF. The full variable domain, with the rest looked up from reference TRBV14 and TRBJ2-1, is EAGVTQFPSHSVIEKGQTVTLRCDPISGHDNLYWYRRVMGKEIKFLLHFVKESKQDESGMPNNRFLAERTGGTYSTLKVQPAELEDSGVYFCASSQVPHWDHPYNEQFFGPGTRLTVL.